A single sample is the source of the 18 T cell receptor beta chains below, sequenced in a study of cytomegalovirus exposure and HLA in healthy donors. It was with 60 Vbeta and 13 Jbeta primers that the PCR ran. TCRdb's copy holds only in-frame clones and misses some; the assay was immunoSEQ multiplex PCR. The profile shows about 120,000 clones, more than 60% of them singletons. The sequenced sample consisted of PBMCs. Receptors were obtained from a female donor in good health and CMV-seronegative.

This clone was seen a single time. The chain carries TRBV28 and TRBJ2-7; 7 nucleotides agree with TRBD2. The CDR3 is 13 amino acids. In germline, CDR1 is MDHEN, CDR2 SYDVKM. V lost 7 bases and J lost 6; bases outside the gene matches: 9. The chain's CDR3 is CASTPTGGGEQYF. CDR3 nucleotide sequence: TGTGCCAGCACCCCAACTGGGGGGGGCGAGCAGTACTTC.

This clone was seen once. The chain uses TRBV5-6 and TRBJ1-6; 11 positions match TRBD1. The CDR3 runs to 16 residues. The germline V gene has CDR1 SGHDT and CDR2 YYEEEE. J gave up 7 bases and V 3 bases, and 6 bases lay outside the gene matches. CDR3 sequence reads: CASSYGTGGPNSPLHF. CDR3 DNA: TGTGCCAGCAGCTATGGGACAGGGGGACCGAATTCACCCCTCCACTTT.

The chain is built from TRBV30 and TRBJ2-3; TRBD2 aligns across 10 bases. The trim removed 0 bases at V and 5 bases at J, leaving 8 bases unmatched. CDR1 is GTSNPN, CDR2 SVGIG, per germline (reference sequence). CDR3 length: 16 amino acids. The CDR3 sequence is CAWSVPSSGGKDTQYF. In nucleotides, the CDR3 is TGTGCCTGGAGTGTACCTAGTAGCGGGGGGAAAGATACGCAGTATTTT.

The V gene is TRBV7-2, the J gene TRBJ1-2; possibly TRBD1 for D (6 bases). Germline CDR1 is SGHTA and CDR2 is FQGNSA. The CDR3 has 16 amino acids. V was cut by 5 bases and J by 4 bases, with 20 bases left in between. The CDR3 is CASSRDTGTLGYGYTF. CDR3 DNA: TGTGCCAGCAGCCGGGACACTGGGACCCTAGGCTATGGCTACACCTTC.

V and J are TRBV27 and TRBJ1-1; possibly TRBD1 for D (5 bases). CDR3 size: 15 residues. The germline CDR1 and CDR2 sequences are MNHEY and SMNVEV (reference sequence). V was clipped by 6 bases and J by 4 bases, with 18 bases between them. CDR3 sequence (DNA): TGTGCCAGCAGAAAAACCTCACAGGACCGCACTGAAGCTTTCTTT. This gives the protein CASRKTSQDRTEAFF.

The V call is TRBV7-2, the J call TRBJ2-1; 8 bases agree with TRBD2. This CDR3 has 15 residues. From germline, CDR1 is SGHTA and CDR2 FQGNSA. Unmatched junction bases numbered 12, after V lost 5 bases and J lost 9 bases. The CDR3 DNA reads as TGTGCCAGCAGCCGAAACGGCGGGGGGTGGAGTGAGCAGTTCTTC. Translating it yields CASSRNGGGWSEQFF.

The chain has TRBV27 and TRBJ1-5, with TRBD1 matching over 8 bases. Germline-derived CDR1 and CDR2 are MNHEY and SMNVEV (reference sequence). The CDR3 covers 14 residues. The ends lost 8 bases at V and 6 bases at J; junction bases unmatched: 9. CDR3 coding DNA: TGTGCCAGCTCGCAGGGGGCGAGGAGTCAGCCCCAGCATTTT. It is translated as CASSQGARSQPQHF.

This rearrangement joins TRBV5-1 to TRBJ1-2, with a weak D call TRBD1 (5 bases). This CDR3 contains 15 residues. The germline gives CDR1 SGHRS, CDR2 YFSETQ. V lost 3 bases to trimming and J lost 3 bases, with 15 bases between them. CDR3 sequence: CASSSGGTLYYGYTF. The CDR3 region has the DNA TGCGCCAGCAGCTCCGGGGGGACGCTCTACTATGGCTACACCTTC. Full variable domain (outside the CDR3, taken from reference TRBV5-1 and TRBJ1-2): KAGVTQTPRYLIKTRGQQVTLSCSPISGHRSVSWYQQTPGQGLQFLFEYFSETQRNKGNFPGRFSGRQFSNSRSEMNVSTLELGDSALYLCASSSGGTLYYGYTFGSGTRLTVV.

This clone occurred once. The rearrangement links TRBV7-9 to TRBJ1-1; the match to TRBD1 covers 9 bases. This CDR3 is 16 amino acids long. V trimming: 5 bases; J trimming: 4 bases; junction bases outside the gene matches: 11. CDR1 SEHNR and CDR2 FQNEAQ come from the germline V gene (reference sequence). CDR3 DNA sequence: TGTGCCAGCAGCCCTAGGACAGGGGAAGTGAGCACTGAAGCTTTCTTT. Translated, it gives CASSPRTGEVSTEAFF.

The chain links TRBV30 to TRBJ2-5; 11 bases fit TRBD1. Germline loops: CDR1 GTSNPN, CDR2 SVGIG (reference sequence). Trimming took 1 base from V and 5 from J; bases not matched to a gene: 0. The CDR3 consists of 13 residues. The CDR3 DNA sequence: TGTGCCTGGAGTGGGACAGGGGGCGAGACCCAGTACTTC. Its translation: CAWSGTGGETQYF. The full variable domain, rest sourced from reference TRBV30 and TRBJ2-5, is SQTIHQWPATLVQPVGSPLSLECTVEGTSNPNLYWYRQAAGRGLQLLFYSVGIGQISSEVPQNLSASRPQDRQFILSSKKLLLSDSGFYLCAWSGTGGETQYFGPGTRLLVL.

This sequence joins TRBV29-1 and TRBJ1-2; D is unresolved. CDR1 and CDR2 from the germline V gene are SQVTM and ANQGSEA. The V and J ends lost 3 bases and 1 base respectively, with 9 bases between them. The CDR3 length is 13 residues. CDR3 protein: CSVELPFNYGYTF. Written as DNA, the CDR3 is TGCAGCGTTGAGCTACCGTTTAACTATGGCTACACCTTC.

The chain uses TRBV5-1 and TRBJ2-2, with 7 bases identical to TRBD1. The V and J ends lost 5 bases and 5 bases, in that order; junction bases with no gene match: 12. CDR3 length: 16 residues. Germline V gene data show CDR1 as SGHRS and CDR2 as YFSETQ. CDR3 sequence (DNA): TGCGCCAGCAGTCCGGACAGGCCTCGCGGTACCGGGGAGCTGTTTTTT. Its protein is CASSPDRPRGTGELFF.

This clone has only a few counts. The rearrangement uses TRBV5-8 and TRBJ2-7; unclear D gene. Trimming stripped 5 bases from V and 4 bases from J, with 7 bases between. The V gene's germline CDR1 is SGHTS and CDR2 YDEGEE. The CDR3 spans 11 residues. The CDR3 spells CASRAFYEQYF. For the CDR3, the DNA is TGTGCCAGCAGAGCCTTTTACGAGCAGTACTTC. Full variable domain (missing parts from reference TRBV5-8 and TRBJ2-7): EAGVTQSPTHLIKTRGQQATLRCSPISGHTSVYWYQQALGLGLQFLLWYDEGEERNRGNFPPRFSGRQFPNYSSELNVNALELEDSALYLCASRAFYEQYFGPGTRLTVT.

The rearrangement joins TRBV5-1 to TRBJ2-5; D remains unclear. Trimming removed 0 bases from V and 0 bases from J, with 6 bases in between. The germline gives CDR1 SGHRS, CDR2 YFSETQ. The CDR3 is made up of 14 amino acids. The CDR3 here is CASSLDPYQETQYF. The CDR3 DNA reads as TGCGCCAGCAGCTTGGATCCCTACCAAGAGACCCAGTACTTC.

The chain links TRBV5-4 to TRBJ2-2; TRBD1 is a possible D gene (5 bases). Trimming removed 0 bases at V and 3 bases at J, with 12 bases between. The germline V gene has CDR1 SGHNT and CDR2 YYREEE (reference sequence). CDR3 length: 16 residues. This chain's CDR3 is CASSLAGLGDTGELFF. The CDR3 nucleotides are TGTGCCAGCAGCTTGGCAGGGCTAGGGGACACCGGGGAGCTGTTTTTT.

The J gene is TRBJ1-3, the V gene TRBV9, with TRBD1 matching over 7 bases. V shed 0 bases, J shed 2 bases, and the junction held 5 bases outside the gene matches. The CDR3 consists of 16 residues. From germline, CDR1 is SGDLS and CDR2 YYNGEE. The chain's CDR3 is CASSVGAQGAGNTIYF. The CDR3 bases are TGTGCCAGCAGCGTAGGAGCCCAGGGGGCTGGAAACACCATATATTTT.

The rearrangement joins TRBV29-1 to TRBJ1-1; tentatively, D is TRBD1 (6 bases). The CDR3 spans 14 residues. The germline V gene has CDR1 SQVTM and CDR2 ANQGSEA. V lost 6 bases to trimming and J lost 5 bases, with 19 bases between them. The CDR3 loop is CSVVRGGFGTEAFF. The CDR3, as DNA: TGCAGCGTCGTCAGGGGTGGTTTCGGAACTGAAGCTTTCTTT. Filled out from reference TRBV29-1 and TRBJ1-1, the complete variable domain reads SAVISQKPSRDICQRGTSLTIQCQVDSQVTMMFWYRQQPGQSLTLIATANQGSEATYESGFVIDKFPISRPNLTFSTLTVSNMSPEDSSIYLCSVVRGGFGTEAFFGQGTRLTVV.

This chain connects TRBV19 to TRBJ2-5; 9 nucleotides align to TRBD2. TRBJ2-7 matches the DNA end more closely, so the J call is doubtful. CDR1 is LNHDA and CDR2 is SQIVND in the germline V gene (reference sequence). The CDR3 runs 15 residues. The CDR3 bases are TGTGCCAGTAGTAGAACGGCGGGGGGGCCCTACGAGCAGTACTTC. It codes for CASSRTAGGPYEQYF.